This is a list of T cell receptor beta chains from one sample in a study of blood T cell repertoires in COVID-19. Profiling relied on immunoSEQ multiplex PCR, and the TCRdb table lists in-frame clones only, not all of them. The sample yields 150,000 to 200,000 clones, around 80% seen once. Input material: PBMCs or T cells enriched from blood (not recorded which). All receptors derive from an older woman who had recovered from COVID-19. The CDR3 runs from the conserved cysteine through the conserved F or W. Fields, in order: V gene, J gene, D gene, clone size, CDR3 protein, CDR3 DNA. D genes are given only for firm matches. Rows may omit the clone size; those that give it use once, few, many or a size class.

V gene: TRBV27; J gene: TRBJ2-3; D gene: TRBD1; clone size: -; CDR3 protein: CASSLLGTGTGTDTQYF; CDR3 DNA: TGTGCCAGCAGTTTATTGGGGACAGGGACTGGCACAGATACGCAGTATTTT
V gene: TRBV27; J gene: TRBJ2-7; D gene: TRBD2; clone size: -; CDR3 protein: CASTPLAGASYEQYF; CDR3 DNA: TGTGCCAGCACACCACTAGCGGGAGCTTCCTACGAGCAGTACTTC
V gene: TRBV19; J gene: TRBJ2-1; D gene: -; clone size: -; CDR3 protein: CASSIVALARNEQFF; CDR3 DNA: TGTGCCAGTAGTATAGTGGCCTTAGCGCGGAATGAGCAGTTCTTC
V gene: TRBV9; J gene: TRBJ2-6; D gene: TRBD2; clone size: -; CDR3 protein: CASSLGLTSGANVLTF; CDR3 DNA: TGTGCCAGCAGCTTGGGACTAACCTCTGGGGCCAACGTCCTGACTTTC
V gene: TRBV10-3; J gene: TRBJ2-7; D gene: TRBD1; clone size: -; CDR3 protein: CAIRPRGGQGSDEQYF; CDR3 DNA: TGTGCCATCAGACCCAGGGGGGGACAGGGATCCGACGAGCAGTACTTC
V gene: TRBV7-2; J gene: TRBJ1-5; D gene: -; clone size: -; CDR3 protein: CASSSGTPNQPQHF; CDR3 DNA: TGTGCCAGCAGCTCCGGGACACCAAATCAGCCCCAGCATTTT
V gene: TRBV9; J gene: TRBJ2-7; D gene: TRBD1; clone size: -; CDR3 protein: CASSATTGGERNEQYF; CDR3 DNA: TGTGCCAGCAGCGCCACGACAGGGGGCGAGCGTAACGAGCAGTACTTC
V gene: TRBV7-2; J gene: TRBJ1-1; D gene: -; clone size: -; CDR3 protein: CASSLKGGGLSNTEAFF; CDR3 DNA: TGTGCCAGCAGCTTAAAAGGCGGCGGCCTTTCGAACACTGAAGCTTTCTTT
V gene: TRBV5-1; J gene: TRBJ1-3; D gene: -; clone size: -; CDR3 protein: CASSLEGVGNTIYF; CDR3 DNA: TGCGCCAGCAGCTTGGAAGGGGTTGGAAACACCATATATTTT
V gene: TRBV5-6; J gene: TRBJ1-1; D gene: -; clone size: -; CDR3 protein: CASSSKTGGNTEAFF; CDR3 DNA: TGTGCCAGCAGCTCCAAGACAGGCGGGAACACTGAAGCTTTCTTT
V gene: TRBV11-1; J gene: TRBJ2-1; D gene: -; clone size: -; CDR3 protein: CASSFAGHNEQFF; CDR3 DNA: TGTGCCAGCAGCTTCGCGGGGCACAATGAGCAGTTCTTC
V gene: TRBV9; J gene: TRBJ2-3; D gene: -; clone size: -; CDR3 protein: CASSVRDTQYF; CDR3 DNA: TGTGCCAGCAGCGTACGTGATACGCAGTATTTT
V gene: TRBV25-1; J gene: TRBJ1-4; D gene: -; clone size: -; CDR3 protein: CASSESVGTSYEKLFF; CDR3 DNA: TGTGCCAGCAGTGAATCAGTCGGGACTTCCTATGAAAAACTGTTTTTT
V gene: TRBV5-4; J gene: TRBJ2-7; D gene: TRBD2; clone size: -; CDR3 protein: CASSLGGLAGEAQYF; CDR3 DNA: TGTGCCAGCAGCTTGGGGGGACTAGCGGGAGAAGCGCAGTACTTC
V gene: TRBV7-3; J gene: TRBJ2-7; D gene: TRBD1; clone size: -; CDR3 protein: CASSSDRDHEQYF; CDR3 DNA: TGTGCCAGCAGCTCAGACAGGGACCACGAGCAGTACTTC
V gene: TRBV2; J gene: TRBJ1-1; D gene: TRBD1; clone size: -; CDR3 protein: CASKVWGTGVDRAFF; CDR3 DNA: TGTGCCAGCAAAGTCTGGGGGACAGGGGTCGATCGAGCTTTCTTT
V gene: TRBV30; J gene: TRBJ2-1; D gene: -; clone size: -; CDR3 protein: CAWSVLGPYNEQFF; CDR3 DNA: TGTGCCTGGAGTGTACTGGGCCCCTACAATGAGCAGTTCTTC
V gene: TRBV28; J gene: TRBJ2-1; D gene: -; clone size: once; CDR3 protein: CASIPGQTYDNEQFF; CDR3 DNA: TGTGCCAGTATACCGGGACAAACGTACGACAATGAGCAGTTCTTC
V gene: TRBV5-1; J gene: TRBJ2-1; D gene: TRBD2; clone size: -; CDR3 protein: CTSSLETSGSGEQFF; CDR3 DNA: TGCACCAGCAGCTTGGAGACTAGCGGGAGCGGTGAGCAGTTCTTC
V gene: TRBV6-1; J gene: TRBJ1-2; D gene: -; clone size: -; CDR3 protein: CASSEASVSGAWDGYTF; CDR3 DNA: TGTGCCAGCAGTGAAGCATCTGTCTCAGGGGCGTGGGACGGCTACACCTTC
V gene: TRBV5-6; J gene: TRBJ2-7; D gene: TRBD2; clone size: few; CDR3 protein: CASSLGYSGTGPAEQYF; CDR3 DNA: TGTGCCAGCAGCTTGGGGTATAGCGGGACCGGACCTGCCGAGCAGTACTTC
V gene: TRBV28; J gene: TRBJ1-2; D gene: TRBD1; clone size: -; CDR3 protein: CASSWGQNYGYTF; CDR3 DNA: TGTGCCAGCAGTTGGGGACAGAACTATGGCTACACCTTC
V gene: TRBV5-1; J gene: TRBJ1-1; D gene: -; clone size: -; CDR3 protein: CASSSGPGDTEAFF; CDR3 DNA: TGCGCCAGCAGCTCTGGCCCAGGGGACACTGAAGCTTTCTTT
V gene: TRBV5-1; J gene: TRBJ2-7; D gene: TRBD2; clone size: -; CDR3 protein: CASSLGGLGSGEQYF; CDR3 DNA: TGCGCCAGCAGCTTGGGGGGACTAGGATCGGGCGAGCAGTACTTC
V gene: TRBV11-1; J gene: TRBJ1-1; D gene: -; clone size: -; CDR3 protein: CASRNPGLYTEAFF; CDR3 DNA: TGTGCCAGCAGGAACCCGGGACTCTACACTGAAGCTTTCTTT
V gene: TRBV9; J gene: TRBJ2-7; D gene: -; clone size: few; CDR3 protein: CASSGKKGGGEQYF; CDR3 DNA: TGTGCCAGCAGCGGCAAGAAGGGAGGCGGCGAGCAGTACTTC
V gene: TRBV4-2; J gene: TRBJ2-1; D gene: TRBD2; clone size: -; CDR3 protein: CASSPSGGANEQFF; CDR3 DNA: TGTGCCAGCAGCCCCTCGGGGGGAGCAAATGAGCAGTTCTTC
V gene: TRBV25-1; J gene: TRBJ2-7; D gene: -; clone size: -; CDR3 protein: CASSPRDKSYEQYF; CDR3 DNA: TGTGCCAGCAGCCCCCGGGACAAGAGCTACGAGCAGTACTTC
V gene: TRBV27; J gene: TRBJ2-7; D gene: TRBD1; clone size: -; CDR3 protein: CASSPRQGYEQYF; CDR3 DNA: TGTGCCAGCAGTCCCCGACAGGGCTACGAGCAGTACTTC
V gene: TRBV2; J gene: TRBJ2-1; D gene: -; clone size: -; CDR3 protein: CASSERGSSYNEQFF; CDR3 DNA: TGTGCCAGCAGTGAACGTGGGAGCTCCTACAATGAGCAGTTCTTC
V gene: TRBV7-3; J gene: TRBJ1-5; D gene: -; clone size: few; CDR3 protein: CASSALDRTSNQPQHF; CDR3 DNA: TGTGCCAGCAGCGCCCTAGACAGGACTAGCAATCAGCCCCAGCATTTT
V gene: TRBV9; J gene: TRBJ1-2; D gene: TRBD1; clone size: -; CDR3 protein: CASSLQGGDGYTF; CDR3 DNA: TGTGCCAGCAGCCTACAGGGGGGTGATGGCTACACCTTC
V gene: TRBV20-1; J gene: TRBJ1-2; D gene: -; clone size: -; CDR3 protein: CSASSEGHGYTF; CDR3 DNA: TGCAGTGCTAGTTCGGAGGGTCATGGCTACACCTTC
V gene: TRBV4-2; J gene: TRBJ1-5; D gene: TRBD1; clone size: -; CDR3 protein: CASSPGTGDSNQPQHF; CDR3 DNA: TGTGCCAGCAGCCCAGGAACAGGGGATAGCAATCAGCCCCAGCATTTT
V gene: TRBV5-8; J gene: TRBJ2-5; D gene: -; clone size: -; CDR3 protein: CASSLGGLAQETQYF; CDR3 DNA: TGTGCCAGCAGCTTGGGCGGTCTAGCCCAAGAGACCCAGTACTTC
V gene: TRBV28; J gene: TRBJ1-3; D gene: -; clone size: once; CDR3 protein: CASAAAQPGNTIYF; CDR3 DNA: TGTGCCAGCGCCGCGGCCCAGCCTGGAAACACCATATATTTT
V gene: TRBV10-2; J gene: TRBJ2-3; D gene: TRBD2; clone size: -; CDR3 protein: CASAGEGGTDTQYF; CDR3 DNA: TGCGCCAGCGCCGGGGAGGGTGGCACAGATACGCAGTATTTT
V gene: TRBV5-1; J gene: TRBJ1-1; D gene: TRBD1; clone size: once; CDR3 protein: CASSLEEAGGLNTEAFF; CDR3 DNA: TGCGCCAGCAGCTTGGAGGAGGCAGGGGGCTTGAACACTGAAGCTTTCTTT
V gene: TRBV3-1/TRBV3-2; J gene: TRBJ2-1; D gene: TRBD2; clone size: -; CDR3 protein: CASSQAGTSGYNEQFF; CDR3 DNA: TGTGCCAGCAGCCAAGCCGGGACTAGCGGCTACAATGAGCAGTTCTTC
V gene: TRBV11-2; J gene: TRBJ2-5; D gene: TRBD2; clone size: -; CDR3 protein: CASSSLAVIQETQYF; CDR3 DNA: TGTGCCAGCAGCTCACTAGCGGTAATACAAGAGACCCAGTACTTC
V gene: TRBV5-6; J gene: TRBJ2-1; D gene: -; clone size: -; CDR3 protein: CASSLGLNNEQFF; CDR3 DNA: TGTGCCAGCAGCTTGGGACTTAACAATGAGCAGTTCTTC
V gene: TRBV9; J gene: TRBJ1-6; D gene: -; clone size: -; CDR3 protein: CASSDSGYNSPLHF; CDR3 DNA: TGTGCCAGCAGCGATTCGGGGTATAATTCACCCCTCCACTTT
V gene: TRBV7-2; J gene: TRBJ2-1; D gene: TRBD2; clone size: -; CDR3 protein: CASTGGLSSRLSYNEQFF; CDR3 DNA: TGTGCCAGCACGGGGGGGCTGTCATCCCGACTTTCTTACAATGAGCAGTTCTTC
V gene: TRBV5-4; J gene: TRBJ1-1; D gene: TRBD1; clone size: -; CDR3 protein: CASSLTQGWNTEAFF; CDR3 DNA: TGTGCCAGCAGCTTAACACAGGGGTGGAACACTGAAGCTTTCTTT
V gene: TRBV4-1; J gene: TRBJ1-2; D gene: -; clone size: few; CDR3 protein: CASSGRATDRPYGYTF; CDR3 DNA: TGCGCCAGCAGCGGAAGAGCGACGGACAGACCATATGGCTACACCTTC
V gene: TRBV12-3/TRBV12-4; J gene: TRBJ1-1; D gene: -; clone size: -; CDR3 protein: CASSLRSTEAFF; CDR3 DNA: TGTGCCAGCAGTTTGAGGAGCACTGAAGCTTTCTTT